This T cell receptor beta chain was captured by sequencing in a study of blood T cell repertoires in COVID-19 (dated by TCRdb to about 2020). General notes on the study: Samples from collaborators originated in the United States, Italy and Spain and spanned both the acute and convalescent phases of COVID-19. The prospective study material was composed of cDNA or gDNA derived from T cells, B-cell-depleted T cells, or PBMCs. Subjects who had been exposed to COVID-19, were actively infected with it, or had recovered from it provided the deeply sampled blood TCRbeta repertoires that made up the dataset. The repertoires were released in a freely available public database intended as a resource for research on the immune response to SARS-CoV-2. The samples were drawn from two sources: the first 160 participants of the ongoing ImmuneRACE study, and 1,200 or so subjects contributed by 6 global collaborators. A de-identified subject ID, COVID-19 status, age in years and sex were almost always included in the sample metadata. Where available, HLA class I and class II types were taken from metadata supplied by the sample provider and were not determined by assay-based typing.

Participants in the prospective study were enrolled through a virtual design, were aged about 18 to 100 years, and lived in 20 to 30 United States geographic areas. Cohort assignment in the prospective study relied on participant-reported clinical history from a screening survey and a study questionnaire. ImmuneRACE Cohort 3 recovered participants were defined by two consecutive negative NP/OP PCR tests, healthcare professional clearance, or symptom resolution. In the prospective study, mobile phlebotomists collected whole blood, serum and a nasopharyngeal or oropharyngeal swab from each participant. Additional blood draws and questionnaires over an approximately 2-month period could optionally be provided by prospective study participants. Before DNA extraction, blood samples from the prospective study were shipped at room temperature or frozen. Paper-wide results and their limitations: How much clinical and demographic metadata was included differed by source and by participant, and the metadata was provided uncurated.

In regard to this clone: Its antigen has not been determined. No much larger clone is present one base from it, and per-base qualities are unavailable.

According to the germline V gene, CDR1 reads SNHLY and CDR2 reads FYNNEI. V is cut back by 8 bases and J by 1 base, with 13 bases in the junction unmatched. From its cysteine to its phenylalanine, the CDR3 spans 17 amino acids. The sequence is cut down to CDR3 DNA, 51 bases in frame from base 1. The immunoSEQ Assay, a bias-controlled multiplex PCR, was used to amplify TCRbeta CDR3 regions from genomic DNA. The original methods were these. The number of nucleated cells in each sample was estimated by amplification of reference gene primers within the assay. Sequence reads were collapsed and filtered to measure the absolute abundance of every unique TCRbeta CDR3 rearrangement. Productive Simpson clonality was computed per sample as the square root of Simpson's diversity index over productive rearrangements. The clones in this table, taken by TCRdb from immuneACCESS, are in-frame only. Not every clone is retained; where verified, under half of the shortfall comes from an unresolved V gene, and the cause of the rest is unknown. V and J calls and clone size follow that table, whereas D and trimming were derived from the DNA. Across this sample there are about 220,000 clones, with roughly 84% seen only once. In total, the top ten clones hold 6.8% of the sample.

Here the chain combines TRBV2 and TRBJ2-3; 9 junctional bases match TRBD1. The sequence was obtained from a woman aged 35 to 49 who had recovered from COVID-19. Sequenced sample: PBMCs or T cells enriched from blood (not recorded which). The sequenced DNA: TGTGCCAGCGGGGGACAGGGCTTCAAAGTTCGCACAGATACGCAGTATTTT. The resulting protein is CASGGQGFKVRTDTQYF.